This T cell receptor beta chain comes out of a study of post-analysis software for immune sequencing data. Study in general: Courses of disease covered relapsing-remitting, secondary progressive and progressive-relapsing multiple sclerosis. Study-level points and caveats: Included in a set of roughly five TRBV segments more frequent in patients than controls were TRBV5-6, TRBV5-1 and TRBV20-1.

The TCR beta cDNA libraries contained unique molecular identifiers. TCRdb re-analysed the PCR reads in MiXCR, keeping a single row per CDR3 protein. This table has approximately 360,000 distinct CDR3 sequences, around 33% appearing once. The V end lost 4 bases, the J end lost 6 bases, and 12 bases lay between the germline ends. This CDR3 comprises 13 residues. Looked up from germline, CDR1 is SGHDT and CDR2 is YYEEEE. This clonotype appeared a few times. Its antigen is undetermined. The sequence came from a girl between 5 and 17 years old with multiple sclerosis. The chain combines TRBV5-6 with TRBJ2-3; no firm D call. The sequenced material came from blood. The CDR3 sequence: CASSAGSGDTQYF. The DNA of the CDR3 is TGTGCCAGCAGCGCCGGGTCCGGGGATACGCAGTATTTT.